Presented here are 24 T cell receptor beta chains from one specimen sequenced in a study of CD8+CD57+ T cells in acquired aplastic anemia. Genomic DNA, the template, was used for profiling of the TCR beta VDJ and CDR3. TCRdb re-analysed the reads in MiXCR, keeping a single row per CDR3 protein. This table has 150,000 to 200,000 distinct CDR3 sequences, around 45% appearing once. Input material: sorted CD4+, CD8+, or CD8+CD57+ T cells (not recorded which) from PBMCs. These receptor sequences come from a human donor in good health.

This clonotype has at least ten counts. The J gene is TRBJ2-2, the V gene TRBV19; possibly TRBD1 for D (6 bases). Germline V gene sequence: CDR1 LNHDA, CDR2 SQIVND (reference sequence). The length of the CDR3 is 14 residues. Deletions cut 11 bases from V and 1 base from J, with 14 bases between. Here the CDR3 reads CAGGGGLNTGELFF. The CDR3 DNA reads TGTGCCGGGGGCGGCGGTCTGAACACCGGGGAGCTGTTTTTT.

This clonotype occurred many times. The chain couples TRBV6-1 to TRBJ2-7, with D perhaps being TRBD1 or TRBD2 (5 bases each). This CDR3 region has 11 residues. V was shortened by 7 bases and J by 10 bases, with 14 bases between the two germline ends. CDR1 is MNHNS, CDR2 SASEGT, per germline. The CDR3 spells CASTGTGPQYF. The CDR3 nucleotides read TGTGCCAGCACCGGAACGGGGCCCCAGTACTTC.

The rearrangement links TRBV9 to TRBJ2-7; TRBD2 agrees at 10 bases. V trimming: 0 bases; J trimming: 3 bases; junction bases outside the gene matches: 3. The germline V gene has CDR1 SGDLS and CDR2 YYNGEE. This CDR3 has 15 residues. CDR3 loop: CASSVGLAGDYEQYF. In nucleotides, the CDR3 is TGTGCCAGCAGCGTAGGTCTAGCGGGAGACTACGAGCAGTACTTC.

The chain joins TRBV19 to TRBJ2-1; D uncertain. The CDR3 sequence is 14 residues long. Trimming took 9 bases from V and 0 from J, leaving 12 bases between them. CDR1 is LNHDA, CDR2 SQIVND, per germline (reference sequence). The CDR3 nucleotides are TGTGCCAGCAGCTCGACTGGCTCCTACAATGAGCAGTTCTTC. Protein sequence: CASSSTGSYNEQFF. The entire variable domain, with the rest obtained from reference TRBV19 and TRBJ2-1, is as follows: DGGITQSPKYLFRKEGQNVTLSCEQNLNHDAMYWYRQDPGQGLRLIYYSQIVNDFQKGDIAEGYSVSREKKESFPLTVTSAQKNPTAFYLCASSSTGSYNEQFFGPGTRLTVL.

In its sample, this clonotype was seen many times. The rearrangement links TRBV19 to TRBJ2-2, with 9 bases lining up with TRBD1. This CDR3 has 14 residues. CDR1 and CDR2 from the germline V gene are LNHDA and SQIVND (reference sequence). J gave up 7 bases and V 5 bases, and 5 bases lay outside the gene matches. CDR3 DNA sequence: TGTGCCAGTAGTTTACAGGGGGCTCTCGGGGAGCTGTTTTTT. Encoded protein: CASSLQGALGELFF.

This rearrangement joins TRBV2 to TRBJ2-7, with 9 nucleotides matching TRBD1. Germline V gene data show CDR1 as SNHLY and CDR2 as FYNNEI. Germline trimming cut 4 bases from V and 2 bases from J; bases unmatched to any gene: 6. The CDR3 has 15 residues. CDR3 sequence: CASSATGGIAYEQYF. DNA for the CDR3: TGTGCCAGCAGTGCCACAGGGGGCATCGCCTACGAGCAGTACTTC.

The chain links TRBV29-1 to TRBJ1-1; D is undetermined. This CDR3 spans 10 amino acids. Trimming removed 4 bases from V and 10 bases from J, with 10 bases in between. In germline, CDR1 is SQVTM, CDR2 ANQGSEA. The CDR3 DNA reads TGCAGCGTTGTGGAAGGTTCAGCTTTCTTT. It specifies CSVVEGSAFF.

This chain uses TRBV6-5 with TRBJ2-1; D remains ambiguous. Germline assignment: CDR1 MNHEY and CDR2 SVGAGI. The V end was cut by 2 bases, the J end by 10 bases, with 18 bases between. This CDR3 has 15 residues. CDR3 in amino acids: CASSYTNLLGPEQFF. The CDR3 coding sequence is TGTGCCAGCAGTTACACCAACCTCCTTGGCCCCGAGCAGTTCTTC.

This clonotype was picked up a small number of times. A much more abundant neighbour one base away suggests this may be a read error. The chain recombines TRBV5-6 with TRBJ1-1; the match to TRBD1 covers 7 bases. This CDR3 is built from 13 residues. Germline CDR1 reads SGHDT; CDR2 reads YYEEEE. The V gene end was trimmed by 4 bases and the J gene end by 6 bases; junction bases not matched to a gene: 6. The CDR3 DNA reads TGTGCCAGCAGCAGGGGACAGCACTCTGAAGCTTTCTTT. It specifies CASSRGQHSEAFF.

V is TRBV24-1 and J is TRBJ2-3; D is uncertain. This CDR3 spans 16 amino acids. Per the germline V gene, CDR1 is KGHDR and CDR2 is SFDVKD. Between the trimmed V and J ends, which lost 5 bases and 0 bases, there was a span of 14 bases. CDR3 nucleotide sequence: TGTGCCACCAGTGTGCCGAGAACCTCTAGCACAGATACGCAGTATTTT. Translating gives CATSVPRTSSTDTQYF.

On this clonotype itself: This may arise from a read error, as a much more abundant clone is one base away. The chain recombines TRBV6-5 with TRBJ2-7, with D possibly called TRBD1 or TRBD2 (5 bases each). The germline CDR1 and CDR2 sequences are MNHEY and SVGAGI. The CDR3 consists of 15 residues. The CDR3: CASSYSGLAARERYF. The CDR3, as DNA: TGTGCCAGCAGTTACTCTGGCTTGGCAGCCAGGGAGCGGTACTTC.

This clonotype has a count of ten or more. The chain has TRBV19 and TRBJ2-3, with D possibly being TRBD1 or TRBD2 (5 bases each). Per germline, CDR1 LNHDA and CDR2 SQIVND (reference sequence). V was pared by 0 bases and J by 8 bases, with 9 bases between. This CDR3 is 13 amino acids long. CDR3 nucleotide sequence: TGTGCCAGTAGTATAGATGGTGGGGGTACGCAGTATTTT. Protein: CASSIDGGGTQYF.

A word on this clonotype: A much larger clone is a single base away; this may be a read error. V usage is TRBV5-1 and J usage is TRBJ2-5; D is unresolved. CDR3 length: 14 residues. Germline lookup yields CDR1 SGHRS and CDR2 YFSETQ. In nucleotides, the CDR3 is TGCGCCAGCAGCTTGGCCAGTTCCCAAGAGGCCCAGTACTTC. Translated, it gives CASSLASSQEAQYF.

Remarks on this clonotype: A junction end diverges from the germline sequence, so it may reflect a read error. The chain combines TRBV10-3 with TRBJ1-2; possibly TRBD1 for D (5 bases). The CDR3 extends over 12 amino acids. Germline lookup yields CDR1 ENHRY and CDR2 SYGVKD. The CDR3 loop is CASSAAGSGYTF. The CDR3 DNA sequence: TGTGCCAGCAGTGCGGCAGGGAGCGGCTACACCTTC.

This clonotype was counted only a few times. CDR3 loop: CSVEGGDSGNTIYF. CDR3 coding DNA: TGCAGCGTTGAAGGCGGGGACTCTGGAAACACCATATATTTT. The chain combines TRBV29-1 with TRBJ1-3; D remains unclear. Germline assignment: CDR1 SQVTM and CDR2 ANQGSEA. V was shortened by 1 base and J by 0 bases, with 7 bases between the two germline ends. The CDR3 has 14 residues.

The J gene is TRBJ2-5, the V gene TRBV24-1; D is possibly TRBD1 or TRBD2 (5 bases each). There are 14 residues in the CDR3. The germline gives CDR1 KGHDR, CDR2 SFDVKD. V lost 4 bases and J lost 1, with 9 bases in between. The CDR3: CATSEHGTQETQYF. The CDR3 DNA reads as TGTGCCACCAGTGAACATGGGACCCAAGAGACCCAGTACTTC.

This clonotype was recorded at least ten times. The chain links TRBV29-1 to TRBJ2-2; 9 nucleotides agree with TRBD1. V shed 3 bases and J 2 bases; nucleotides not matched to a gene: 7. CDR1 is SQVTM, CDR2 ANQGSEA, per germline. This CDR3 has 16 residues. Here the CDR3 reads CSVDEAGQGNTGELFF. CDR3 DNA sequence: TGCAGCGTTGATGAGGCGGGACAGGGAAACACCGGGGAGCTGTTTTTT.

V is TRBV20-1 and J is TRBJ1-2; maybe TRBD1 (6 bases). The CDR3 sequence is 10 residues long. Germline CDR1 and CDR2: DFQATT and SNEGSKA (reference sequence). Trimming pared 6 bases from V and 8 bases from J, leaving 10 bases between. CDR3 amino acids: CSARGPGYTF. The CDR3 DNA reads TGCAGTGCCCGGGGGCCAGGCTACACCTTC.

This clonotype was seen just once. Possible read error: a much larger clone is one base away. This chain's CDR3 is CASSYARGVNEKLSF. The CDR3, as DNA: TGTGCCAGCAGTTACGCCCGGGGAGTAAATGAAAAACTGTCTTTT. The V call is TRBV6-5, the J call TRBJ1-4; no clear D gene. This CDR3 contains 15 residues. Germline-derived CDR1 and CDR2 are MNHEY and SVGAGI.

Ten or more counts support this clonotype. This chain uses TRBV6-2 or TRBV6-3 with TRBJ2-1, with D perhaps being TRBD1 or TRBD2 (5 bases each). This CDR3 is built from 14 residues. Germline CDR1 MNHEY, CDR2 SVGEGT. Trimming stripped 6 bases from V and 4 bases from J, with 13 bases between. The CDR3, as DNA: TGTGCCAGCAGGGGAAGGGGACCATACAATGAGCAGTTCTTC. Translated: CASRGRGPYNEQFF.

In this sample, this clonotype turned up many times. The V call is TRBV19, the J call TRBJ1-4, with no clear D. Trimming cost V 6 bases and J 0 bases, with 5 bases left between them. This CDR3 is 13 amino acids long. Germline values: CDR1 LNHDA, CDR2 SQIVND (reference sequence). CDR3 protein: CASRATTNEKLFF. In DNA form, the CDR3 reads TGTGCCAGTAGGGCCACAACTAATGAAAAACTGTTTTTT.

This clonotype was recorded at least ten times. J is TRBJ2-7 and V is TRBV9; D gene unclear. Germline CDR1 reads SGDLS; CDR2 reads YYNGEE. Trimming removed 4 bases from V and 0 bases from J, with 11 bases in between. The CDR3 spans 14 residues. As DNA, the CDR3 is TGTGCCAGCAGCCCGGACGGAAGCTCCTACGAGCAGTACTTC. This translates into CASSPDGSSYEQYF.

This clonotype was recorded only once. The junction shows a germline mismatch at one end, possibly a read error. The V and J genes are TRBV25-1 and TRBJ2-2, with 10 positions matching TRBD1. Germline V CDR1 and CDR2: MGHDK, SYGVNS. The CDR3 sequence is 16 residues long. CDR3 DNA sequence: TGTGCCAGCAGCTCACCGGGACAGGGGCTCACCGGGGAGCTGTCTTTT. It codes for CASSSPGQGLTGELSF. Full variable domain (rest looked up from reference TRBV25-1 and TRBJ2-2): EADIYQTPRYLVIGTGKKITLECSQTMGHDKMYWYQQDPGMELHLIHYSYGVNSTEKGDLSSESTVSRIRTEHFPLTLESARPSHTSQYLCASSSPGQGLTGELSFGEGSRLTVL.

The gene calls are TRBV10-3 and TRBJ2-2, with 7 nucleotides matching TRBD1. This CDR3 is built from 13 residues. Per the germline V gene, CDR1 is ENHRY and CDR2 is SYGVKD. V lost 11 bases to trimming and J lost 4 bases; unmatched junction nucleotides: 7. CDR3 protein: CAAGRGTTGELFF. The CDR3 DNA reads TGTGCCGCCGGCAGGGGGACCACCGGGGAGCTGTTTTTT.